Presented here are 27 T cell receptor beta chains from one specimen sequenced in a study of cytomegalovirus exposure and HLA in healthy donors. Primers for the PCR totalled 60 Vbeta and 13 Jbeta. Assay used: immunoSEQ multiplex PCR; TCRdb lists only in-frame clones, some missing. Its clone listing holds roughly 120,000 clones. Sample: PBMCs. These receptors originate from a middle-aged man in good health and CMV-seronegative.

The chain joins TRBV6-5 to TRBJ2-7; D perhaps matches TRBD2 (5 bases). Germline CDR1 and CDR2: MNHEY and SVGAGI. The V gene lost 0 bases and the J gene lost 5 bases, with 11 bases spanning the gap. This CDR3 comprises 14 residues. The CDR3, as DNA: TGTGCCAGCAGTTACTCGACGGGAAGGAACGAGCAGTACTTC. Translated: CASSYSTGRNEQYF.

J is TRBJ2-1 and V is TRBV7-6; D is unresolved. The CDR3 totals 13 residues. Germline V CDR1 and CDR2: SGHVS, FNYEAQ. Trimming pared 2 bases from V and 6 bases from J, leaving 8 bases between. CDR3 region: CASSLSPANEQFF. CDR3 DNA: TGTGCCAGCAGCTTAAGCCCCGCCAATGAGCAGTTCTTC.

V usage is TRBV5-4 and J usage is TRBJ2-7; TRBD2 might be the D (8 bases). The CDR3 is 15 amino acids. V was pared by 3 bases and J by 2 bases, with 15 bases between. Germline V gene data show CDR1 as SGHNT and CDR2 as YYREEE (reference sequence). For the CDR3, the DNA is TGTGCCAGCAGCTGGGACAGCGGGAGCGCCTACGAGCAGTACTTC. Translating gives CASSWDSGSAYEQYF.

V and J are TRBV2 and TRBJ1-5, with a weak D call TRBD1 (5 bases). The germline V gene has CDR1 SNHLY and CDR2 FYNNEI. The length of the CDR3 is 17 residues. Trimming removed 7 bases at V and 2 bases at J, with 21 bases between. CDR3 amino acids: CASIPMGGVQGNQPQHF. The CDR3 DNA is TGTGCCAGCATACCGATGGGAGGGGTACAGGGCAATCAGCCCCAGCATTTT.

CDR3: CASSFATGENTEAFF. CDR3 bases: TGTGCCAGCAGCTTTGCGACAGGGGAGAACACTGAAGCTTTCTTT. The chain employs TRBV7-9 and TRBJ1-1; 8 bases are shared with TRBD1. Germline V gene lookup returns CDR1 SEHNR and CDR2 FQNEAQ (reference sequence). The V segment lost 3 bases and the J segment 1 base; nucleotides outside the gene matches: 4. The CDR3 is 15 residues long. Using reference TRBV7-9 and TRBJ1-1 for the parts outside the CDR3, the full variable domain is DTGVSQNPRHKITKRGQNVTFRCDPISEHNRLYWYRQTLGQGPEFLTYFQNEAQLEKSRLLSDRFSAERPKGSFSTLEIQRTEQGDSAMYLCASSFATGENTEAFFGQGTRLTVV.

This sequence joins TRBV11-2 and TRBJ1-2, with D perhaps matching TRBD1 (5 bases). The CDR3 is 16 residues long. Trimming left V 4 bases short and J 2 bases short, with 17 bases between. From germline, CDR1 is SGHAT and CDR2 FQNNGV. CDR3 DNA: TGTGCCAGCAGCTACCGATCGAGGGAGGGGAACTATGGCTACACCTTC. Translating gives CASSYRSREGNYGYTF.

The chain joins TRBV5-5 to TRBJ1-1, with D uncertain. Germline CDR1 and CDR2: SGHKS and YYEKEE (reference sequence). This CDR3 has 11 residues. V was pared by 0 bases and J by 11 bases, with 8 bases between. This CDR3 is CASSLGYEAFF. CDR3 sequence (DNA): TGTGCCAGCAGCTTGGGTTATGAGGCTTTCTTT.

The chain recombines TRBV6-5 with TRBJ2-4, with TRBD2 identical over 7 bases. The V gene end was trimmed by 7 bases and the J gene end by 9 bases; junction bases not matched to a gene: 12. CDR3 length equals 14 residues. CDR1 is MNHEY, CDR2 SVGAGI, per germline. The CDR3 protein is CASTGGRDYGIQYF. CDR3 sequence (DNA): TGTGCCAGCACCGGGGGGAGGGATTACGGCATTCAGTACTTC.

The chain uses TRBV19 and TRBJ1-5, with a weak D call TRBD1 (6 bases). Looked up from germline, CDR1 is LNHDA and CDR2 is SQIVND (reference sequence). Deletions cut 4 bases from V and 7 bases from J, with 17 bases between. CDR3 length equals 15 residues. CDR3 sequence: CASSNGGGASQPQHF. The CDR3 coding sequence is TGTGCCAGTAGTAACGGTGGGGGGGCCAGCCAGCCCCAGCATTTT. Full variable domain (rest looked up from reference TRBV19 and TRBJ1-5): DGGITQSPKYLFRKEGQNVTLSCEQNLNHDAMYWYRQDPGQGLRLIYYSQIVNDFQKGDIAEGYSVSREKKESFPLTVTSAQKNPTAFYLCASSNGGGASQPQHFGDGTRLSIL.

The V call is TRBV9, the J call TRBJ2-5; D might be TRBD1 (5 bases). The CDR3 length is 12 residues. Trimming shortened V by 0 bases and J by 7 bases, and 7 bases separated the two germline ends. Per the germline V gene, CDR1 is SGDLS and CDR2 is YYNGEE. Here the CDR3 reads CASSVGGATQYF. DNA of the CDR3: TGTGCCAGCAGCGTAGGTGGGGCGACCCAGTACTTC.

The rearrangement joins TRBV4-2 to TRBJ2-2; 10 bases agree with TRBD2. V lost 1 base to trimming and J lost 1 base; unmatched junction nucleotides: 9. This CDR3 is built from 19 residues. Germline values: CDR1 LGHNA, CDR2 YNFKEQ. CDR3 region: CASSQGLSGRALNTGELFF. The CDR3, as DNA: TGTGCCAGCAGCCAAGGGTTAAGCGGGAGGGCTCTGAACACCGGGGAGCTGTTTTTT.

The rearrangement links TRBV5-4 to TRBJ2-5, with 12 bases identical to TRBD2. The CDR3 has 15 amino acids. The V gene end was trimmed by 4 bases and the J gene end by 5 bases; junction bases not matched to a gene: 6. Germline CDR1 reads SGHNT; CDR2 reads YYREEE (reference sequence). The CDR3 nucleotides are TGTGCCAGCAGCACTAGGACTAGCGGGGCGGAGACCCAGTACTTC. Encoded protein: CASSTRTSGAETQYF.

The chain links TRBV2 to TRBJ2-5, with D possibly being TRBD1 or TRBD2 (7 bases each). The DNA matches TRBJ2-7 better at its end, which makes the J call doubtful. This CDR3 is 12 amino acids long. CDR1 SNHLY and CDR2 FYNNEI come from the germline V gene. CDR3 in amino acids: CASGDSPYEQYF. Here the CDR3 DNA reads TGTGCGAGCGGGGACAGTCCCTACGAGCAGTACTTC.

The rearrangement links TRBV5-6 to TRBJ2-3, with 7 bases fitting TRBD2. Germline-derived CDR1 and CDR2 are SGHDT and YYEEEE. This CDR3 is built from 17 residues. Germline trimming cut 1 base from V and 6 bases from J; bases unmatched to any gene: 14. The CDR3 nucleotides read TGTGCCAGCAGCTTGCGTCATACGGGACTATACCCCGATACGCAGTATTTT. Protein: CASSLRHTGLYPDTQYF.

The chain is built from TRBV15 and TRBJ2-7, with TRBD2 matching 10 bases. CDR1 is LNHNV and CDR2 is YYDKDF in the germline V gene (reference sequence). V shed 3 bases and J 6 bases; nucleotides not matched to a gene: 8. CDR3 length: 15 amino acids. The CDR3 spells CATSSARTSGLEQYF. CDR3 nucleotides: TGTGCCACCAGCAGCGCCCGGACTAGCGGACTCGAGCAGTACTTC. The entire variable domain, with the rest obtained from reference TRBV15 and TRBJ2-7, is as follows: DAMVIQNPRYQVTQFGKPVTLSCSQTLNHNVMYWYQQKSSQAPKLLFHYYDKDFNNEADTPDNFQSRRPNTSFCFLDIRSPGLGDTAMYLCATSSARTSGLEQYFGPGTRLTVT.

The chain links TRBV7-9 to TRBJ2-3; 8 nucleotides agree with TRBD2. Looked up from germline, CDR1 is SEHNR and CDR2 is FQNEAQ (reference sequence). V was clipped by 3 bases and J by 1 base; unmatched bases: 6. This CDR3 is built from 16 residues. The CDR3 region is CASSFTAGVGTDTQYF. The CDR3 DNA is TGTGCCAGCAGCTTTACAGCGGGAGTGGGCACAGATACGCAGTATTTT.

The chain is built from TRBV18 and TRBJ2-7, with 9 bases lining up with TRBD1. Germline V CDR1 and CDR2: KGHSH, LQKENI. V lost 5 bases to trimming and J lost 2 bases; unmatched junction nucleotides: 4. The CDR3 is 14 amino acids. CDR3 loop: CASSTGTGPYEQYF. CDR3 DNA sequence: TGTGCCAGCTCAACCGGGACAGGGCCCTACGAGCAGTACTTC.

The rearrangement uses TRBV7-2 and TRBJ2-7, with TRBD2 identical over 13 bases. V lost 5 bases to trimming and J lost 6 bases; unmatched junction nucleotides: 1. Germline assignment: CDR1 SGHTA and CDR2 FQGNSA. The CDR3 length is 13 residues. DNA of the CDR3: TGTGCCAGCAGCGGACTAGCGGGAGTCGAGCAGTACTTC. This sequence encodes CASSGLAGVEQYF.

V and J are TRBV9 and TRBJ2-5, with D maybe TRBD1 (5 bases). The germline V gene has CDR1 SGDLS and CDR2 YYNGEE. The CDR3 spans 13 residues. The V end lost 4 bases, the J end lost 5 bases, and 12 bases lay between the germline ends. CDR3 protein: CASSQGSGETQYF. The CDR3 nucleotides are TGTGCCAGCAGCCAGGGATCTGGGGAGACCCAGTACTTC.

The chain has TRBV6-6 and TRBJ1-4; 9 nucleotides align to TRBD1. Losses at the gene ends were 2 bases for V and 6 bases for J; bases not matched to a gene: 4. The length of the CDR3 is 15 residues. Germline loops: CDR1 MNHNY, CDR2 SVGAGI (reference sequence). This CDR3 reads CASSYRDRVDEKLFF. The CDR3 DNA sequence: TGTGCCAGCAGTTACAGGGACAGGGTGGATGAAAAACTGTTTTTT.

The chain recombines TRBV9 with TRBJ1-1; D uncertain. Trimming removed 4 bases at V and 3 bases at J, with 13 bases between. The CDR3 runs to 14 residues. Germline V gene data show CDR1 as SGDLS and CDR2 as YYNGEE. In DNA form, the CDR3 reads TGTGCCAGCAGCTTAGATCGGGGTGACACTGAAGCTTTCTTT. It yields the protein CASSLDRGDTEAFF.

V usage is TRBV11-3 and J usage is TRBJ2-5; D call uncertain. Trimming took off 0 bases at V and 0 bases at J, with 8 bases between the two ends. Germline values: CDR1 SGHNT, CDR2 YENEEA. There are 15 residues in the CDR3. CDR3 sequence (DNA): TGTGCCAGCAGCTTAGATAATGACAACCAAGAGACCCAGTACTTC. This sequence encodes CASSLDNDNQETQYF.

This sequence joins TRBV5-5 and TRBJ1-1; 8 positions match TRBD1. The ends lost 4 bases at V and 0 bases at J; junction bases unmatched: 5. The length of the CDR3 is 15 residues. The germline CDR1 and CDR2 sequences are SGHKS and YYEKEE (reference sequence). CDR3 in DNA: TGTGCCAGCAGCATCCGACAGGGGATGAACACTGAAGCTTTCTTT. It translates to CASSIRQGMNTEAFF.

CDR3 coding DNA: TGTGCCAGCAGCAAGCGGGACGGGAGGATTAACACTGAAGCTTTCTTT. This sequence encodes CASSKRDGRINTEAFF. This sequence joins TRBV7-8 and TRBJ1-1, with D perhaps TRBD1 (5 bases). The CDR3 loop spans 16 amino acids. Trimming pared 5 bases from V and 2 bases from J, leaving 18 bases between. Germline V CDR1 and CDR2: SGHVS, FQNEAQ. The full variable domain, rest sourced from reference TRBV7-8 and TRBJ1-1, is GAGVSQSPRYKVAKRGQDVALRCDPISGHVSLFWYQQALGQGPEFLTYFQNEAQLDKSGLPSDRFFAERPEGSVSTLKIQRTQQEDSAVYLCASSKRDGRINTEAFFGQGTRLTVV.

J is TRBJ2-2 and V is TRBV9, with D possibly matching TRBD1 (6 bases). V dropped 5 bases and J dropped 1 base, with 12 bases sitting between them. The CDR3 has 15 residues. The germline CDR1 and CDR2 sequences are SGDLS and YYNGEE. The CDR3 spells CASRTGHRNTGELFF. DNA for the CDR3: TGTGCCAGCAGAACGGGACACCGGAACACCGGGGAGCTGTTTTTT.

The chain joins TRBV7-9 to TRBJ2-7; TRBD2 agrees at 13 bases. The J call could be wrong; TRBJ2-5 is a better fit for the DNA end. This CDR3 has 17 amino acids. Germline V CDR1 and CDR2: SEHNR, FQNEAQ (reference sequence). The CDR3 DNA is TGTGCCAGCAGCTTTTTTACTAGCGGGAGGGCCAGGGAGACCCAGTACTTC. The encoded protein is CASSFFTSGRARETQYF.

The chain recombines TRBV29-1 with TRBJ1-4; 7 nucleotides agree with TRBD1. The CDR3 sequence is 14 residues long. V lost 4 bases and J lost 5; bases outside the gene matches: 7. CDR1 and CDR2 (germline): SQVTM, ANQGSEA. The CDR3 is CSVGVQGLNEKLFF. The DNA of the CDR3 is TGCAGCGTTGGGGTACAGGGGCTGAATGAAAAACTGTTTTTT.